These T cell receptor beta chains were read from a single sample in a study of T cells expressing NK-cell markers. TCRdb re-called the 5' RACE reads; one entry per CDR3 protein, DNA not given. This sample carries 300,000 to 500,000 distinct CDR3 sequences, with around 10% going to the ten biggest clones. The sequenced sample consisted of blood T cells: a sorted CD56 or NKG2C T cell subset, CD4+ or CD8+ T cells, or bulk PBMC T cells (not recorded which). These TCRs come from a woman aged 45-65 years in good health. Each CDR3 is given with its conserved first and last residue.

CDR3	J	length	V
CASSLPRMDIQYF	TRBJ2-4	13	TRBV12-3/TRBV12-4
CASSHGRTSGNEQFF	TRBJ2-1	15	TRBV4-1
CSGGGDYSINEQFF	TRBJ2-1	14	TRBV29-1
CASSLQGPPSTDTQYF	TRBJ2-3	16	TRBV5-6
CSARDLQEPSYEQYF	TRBJ2-7	15	TRBV20-1
CASSLGASGNTDTQYF	TRBJ2-3	16	TRBV11-2
CASSPDGETQYF	TRBJ2-5	12	TRBV28
CSVGPRGGVDNEQFF	TRBJ2-1	15	TRBV29-1
CSARGVEGRYNEQFF	TRBJ2-1	15	TRBV20-1
CATSDPPDPLRGEQFF	TRBJ2-1	16	TRBV24-1
CASSHGTTQYF	TRBJ2-4	11	TRBV12-3/TRBV12-4
CASSFHRGDGGELFF	TRBJ2-2	15	TRBV12-3/TRBV12-4
CATSGGFGEQYF	TRBJ2-7	12	TRBV24-1
CASSQGPTTGELFF	TRBJ2-2	14	TRBV18
CSAGAGGGDTQYF	TRBJ2-3	13	TRBV29-1
CSVGKGDSKNIQYF	TRBJ2-4	14	TRBV29-1
CATWRGNYNEQFF	TRBJ2-1	13	TRBV6-5
CASSDPKRERLGTQYF	TRBJ2-5	16	TRBV25-1
CASSLVVLAGAPQFF	TRBJ2-1	15	TRBV7-9
CSVVTATYNEQFF	TRBJ2-1	13	TRBV29-1
CASSRTSGTRDEQYF	TRBJ2-7	15	TRBV3-1
CSVDPGGRAGTDTQYF	TRBJ2-3	16	TRBV29-1
CASSAGLFKNTEAFF	TRBJ1-1	15	TRBV11-2
CASSHLGGESFIQYF	TRBJ2-4	15	TRBV3-1
CASSFGGSNTGELFF	TRBJ2-2	15	TRBV12-3/TRBV12-4
CASSLAPVGISYEQYF	TRBJ2-7	16	TRBV11-2
CASSVGRLLQNTGELFF	TRBJ2-2	17	TRBV9
CSARGAGGEQPQHF	TRBJ1-5	14	TRBV20-1
CASSPGSGIGELFF	TRBJ2-2	14	TRBV18
CASRPRNTGELFF	TRBJ2-2	13	TRBV4-1
CSARYGSSPLHF	TRBJ1-6	12	TRBV20-1
CASSLGSSAGGLGEQFF	TRBJ2-1	17	TRBV5-1
CASSPRTSGLNEQFF	TRBJ2-1	15	TRBV4-2
CASSTRGAGDFPEQFF	TRBJ2-1	16	TRBV21-1
CASSQERLAGAIEQYF	TRBJ2-7	16	TRBV4-1
CASSLGWAGVLAGELFF	TRBJ2-2	17	TRBV7-6
CASSSMGQLEETQYF	TRBJ2-5	15	TRBV5-1
CASSSGGTNSIQPQHF	TRBJ1-5	16	TRBV28
CASSLGFPGTEAFF	TRBJ1-1	14	TRBV5-1
CSASKGGDTEAFF	TRBJ1-1	13	TRBV20-1
CASSLPGQKMNTEAFF	TRBJ1-1	16	TRBV18
CASSSDRRELFF	TRBJ1-4	12	TRBV6-5
CSVGGGGNTGELFF	TRBJ2-2	14	TRBV29-1
CASGLVLGTGSYNEQFF	TRBJ2-1	17	TRBV12-5
CSVSGINTGELFF	TRBJ2-2	13	TRBV29-1
CSATGLVTGELFF	TRBJ2-2	13	TRBV20-1
CASSLTGRGLSTDTQYF	TRBJ2-3	17	TRBV27
CASSPGLAGVGETQYF	TRBJ2-5	16	TRBV3-1
CASSRTGTSSPDTQYF	TRBJ2-3	16	TRBV12-3/TRBV12-4
CASSLTQGKETQYF	TRBJ2-5	14	TRBV5-1
CSASETFSPLHF	TRBJ1-6	12	TRBV20-1
CASSQEAGPPSTEAFF	TRBJ1-1	16	TRBV4-1
CATSDLASEQYF	TRBJ2-7	12	TRBV24-1
CASSPHDPSEAFF	TRBJ1-1	13	TRBV7-9
CASTPVGGAKNIQYF	TRBJ2-4	15	TRBV12-3/TRBV12-4
CASSFNRNYGYTF	TRBJ1-2	13	TRBV5-1
CASSESPSDRRGTDTQYF	TRBJ2-3	18	TRBV9
CSGTSSQETQYF	TRBJ2-5	12	TRBV29-1